This TCR beta chain was identified in a study of human T cells and chemical hapten exposure (dated by TCRdb to the early 2020s). General notes on the study: Libraries were combined into a pool for sequencing, and differences in TCR yield between samples came mainly from small differences in library volumes within the pool. From each blood RNA sample, both TCR alpha and TCR beta chains were sequenced. This study followed changes in the peripheral blood TCR repertoire in vivo during primary and secondary sensitization of alopecia patients to the hapten diphenylcyclopropenone (DPC).

The paper as a whole reports these results and caveats: After repeated subsampling, changes were observed in the strength of the expansion versus patch-test correlation and in the threshold at which the correlation became significant. DPC sensitization did not change the number of TCRs with a frequency above 1 in 1000, and there was no evidence of changes in global repertoire structure.

This specimen's time point label, interpreted: healthy volunteer bleed at 2 weeks. Total RNA was extracted from unfractionated whole blood that had been collected in Tempus Blood RNA tubes. As TCR sequencing controls, five healthy volunteers were used, with blood taken at day 0, 2 weeks and 6 weeks. In regard to this clonotype: It lacks a known antigen. There are no base qualities to consult, and no much larger clone falls within one base.

The library was obtained by RACE. Instrument on record: NextSeq 500. During library preparation, unique molecular identifiers were attached to individual cDNA molecules so that TCRs could be counted in a quantitative, reproducible way. As for the original processing: Samples had a median of about 90,000 TCRs, with a range from about 23,224 to 690,600. The Decombinator software suite was used to annotate the V, J and CDR3 of the TCR reads. For the PS versus PT1 abundance plots, all samples were subsampled to the same number of TCRs (28,000). Expanded TCRs were defined as absent before sensitization and observed at least eight times at the 2-week time point. TCRdb ran its own pipeline on the public reads, namely fastp trimming at Q25 and MiXCR clone calling, and kept in-frame beta chains. Entries are consolidated by CDR3 protein sequence, retaining the most common genes and DNA. The V and J calls come from TCRdb's annotation, not from the publication. This sample has roughly 100,000 distinct CDR3 sequences in its table, and about 8.7% of those were observed once. The ten largest clones capture around 2.8% of the sample.

V trim: 6 bases; J trim: 4 bases; unmatched bases: 13. Looking up the germline V gene yields CDR1 MNHEY and CDR2 SVGAGI. Taken from cysteine to phenylalanine, the CDR3 has 16 residues. Only CDR3 DNA is held: 48 bases, read in frame from base 1. In this chain, TRBV6-5 is recombined with TRBJ2-3; TRBD2 lines up with 7 middle nucleotides. This TCR was sampled from a female donor in good health. Some clones in this sample may be carry-over from other donors' samples. The sequencing sample was made of whole blood. The CDR3 loop reads CASRSYGAGVADTQYF. The DNA sequence follows: TGTGCCAGCAGAAGTTACGGGGCGGGAGTTGCAGATACGCAGTATTTT.